This T cell receptor (beta chain) was sequenced during a study of T cell responses to AZD1222 COVID-19 vaccine. Study-level points and caveats: Two doses of AZD1222 preceded a rise in Spike-specific TCR breadth and depth. It was only 6 or 7 AZD1222 recipients who were seropositive at baseline. Females made up more of the donors, who were largely white British, and clonal diversity may have come out too low. At 160-218 and 743-854, vaccine-associated CD4 TCRs were dominant, and they spanned spike.

The CDR3 has 15 amino acids. The J segment lost 5 bases and the V segment lost 1 base, leaving 7 bases of the junction unmatched. Germline V gene sequence: CDR1 SGHVS, CDR2 FQNEAQ. A word on this clone: What it binds is not known.

TCRdb keeps only in-frame clones here, not all; method: immunoSEQ multiplex PCR. Of tens of thousands of clones listed, 88% were seen once; the top ten hold about 12%. The TCR was taken from an adult who received the AZD1222 COVID-19 vaccine. Sequenced material: peripheral blood, taken 28 days after the second AZD1222 dose. The chain combines TRBV7-8 with TRBJ2-5; 7 bases line up with TRBD1. CDR3: CASSLGGQRGETQYF. CDR3 nucleotides: TGTGCCAGCAGCTTAGGGGGACAGAGAGGGGAGACCCAGTACTTC.